The source of this TCR beta chain is a study of blood T cell repertoires in COVID-19. The data were produced by immunoSEQ multiplex PCR, yet TCRdb's version contains in-frame clones alone and is incomplete. The profile covers about 190,000 clones, with 84% appearing a single time and roughly a fifth taken by the ten largest. The CDR3 sequence is 16 residues long. Germline V lookup: CDR1 SGHVS, CDR2 FNYEAQ. Trimming removed 5 bases from V and 3 bases from J; junction bases left unmatched: 9. A few counts support this clone. The sample comprised peripheral blood. The sequence was collected from a human donor in a cohort sampled during active COVID-19. The rearrangement uses TRBV7-6 and TRBJ2-3, with 9 positions matching TRBD2. CDR3 nucleotide sequence: TGTGCCAGCAGCCCACGTTCTAGCGGGGCTACAGATACGCAGTATTTT. Translation: CASSPRSSGATDTQYF.